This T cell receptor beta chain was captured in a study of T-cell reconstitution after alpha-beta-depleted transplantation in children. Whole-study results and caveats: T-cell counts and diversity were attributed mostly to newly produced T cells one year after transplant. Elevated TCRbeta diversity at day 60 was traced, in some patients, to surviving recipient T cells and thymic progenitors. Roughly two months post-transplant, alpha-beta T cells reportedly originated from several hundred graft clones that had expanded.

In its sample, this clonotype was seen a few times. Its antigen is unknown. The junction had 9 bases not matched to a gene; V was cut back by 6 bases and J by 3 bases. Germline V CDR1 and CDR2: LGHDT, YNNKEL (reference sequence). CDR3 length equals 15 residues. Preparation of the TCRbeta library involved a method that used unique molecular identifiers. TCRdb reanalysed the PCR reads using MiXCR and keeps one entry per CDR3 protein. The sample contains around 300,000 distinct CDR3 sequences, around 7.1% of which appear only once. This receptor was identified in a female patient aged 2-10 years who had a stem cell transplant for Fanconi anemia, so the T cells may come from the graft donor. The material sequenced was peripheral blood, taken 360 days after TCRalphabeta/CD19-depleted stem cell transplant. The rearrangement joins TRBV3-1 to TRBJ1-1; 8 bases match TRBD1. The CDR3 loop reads CASRSQGADYTEAFF. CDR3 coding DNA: TGTGCCAGCAGGAGTCAGGGGGCGGACTACACTGAAGCTTTCTTT.